One sample yielded the 24 T cell receptor beta chains listed below, sequenced in a study of blood T cell repertoires in COVID-19. Using immunoSEQ multiplex PCR, the repertoire was profiled, and TCRdb retains in-frame clones only, with some absent. The sample lists approximately 72,000 clones, about nine tenths occurring once. Sequenced: peripheral blood. These receptor sequences come from a woman aged 60 to 75 with acute or convalescent COVID-19.

The genes are TRBV19 and TRBJ1-1; D is unresolved. The CDR3 is 12 residues long. The V end lost 7 bases, the J end lost 1 base, and 7 bases lay between the germline ends. Germline CDR1 reads LNHDA; CDR2 reads SQIVND (reference sequence). The CDR3 protein is CASKDSNTEAFF. CDR3 coding DNA: TGTGCCAGTAAGGACTCGAACACTGAAGCTTTCTTT.

The CDR3 region is CASSLNQGADTQYF. CDR3 sequence (DNA): TGTGCCAGCAGCTTAAATCAGGGTGCAGATACGCAGTATTTT. This chain uses TRBV7-2 with TRBJ2-3, with D perhaps matching TRBD1 (5 bases). Germline V lookup: CDR1 SGHTA, CDR2 FQGNSA. The V end was cut by 2 bases, the J end by 4 bases, with 10 bases between. The CDR3 runs to 14 residues. Complete variable domain (other parts from reference TRBV7-2 and TRBJ2-3): GAGVSQSPSNKVTEKGKDVELRCDPISGHTALYWYRQSLGQGLEFLIYFQGNSAPDKSGLPSDRFSAERTGGSVSTLTIQRTQQEDSAVYLCASSLNQGADTQYFGPGTRLTVL.

This chain uses TRBV11-2 with TRBJ2-2, with a weak D call TRBD1 (6 bases). CDR3 size: 14 residues. V was trimmed by 10 bases and J by 4 bases, leaving 16 bases between them. Germline V gene lookup returns CDR1 SGHAT and CDR2 FQNNGV. The CDR3 sequence: CATSAAGATGELFF. The CDR3 DNA sequence: TGTGCCACCTCTGCGGCAGGGGCCACCGGGGAGCTGTTTTTT.

The chain couples TRBV7-2 to TRBJ2-3; no definite D call. CDR1 and CDR2 (germline): SGHTA, FQGNSA. The CDR3 is made up of 13 amino acids. The V and J ends lost 1 base and 8 bases respectively, with 10 bases between them. CDR3 loop: CASSLVPEVTQYF. CDR3 DNA: TGTGCCAGCAGCTTAGTCCCTGAGGTTACGCAGTATTTT.

This CDR3 is CASSAWTGRKGDEQYF. The DNA of the CDR3 is TGTGCCAGCAGCGCCTGGACAGGACGAAAAGGGGACGAGCAGTACTTC. The chain uses TRBV11-2 and TRBJ2-7; 7 positions match TRBD1. The germline gives CDR1 SGHAT, CDR2 FQNNGV. This CDR3 is built from 16 residues. With V trimmed by 5 bases and J by 5 bases, 15 bases remained unmatched.

This clone was seen only a few times. The V gene is TRBV9, the J gene TRBJ2-7, with 9 bases aligning to TRBD1. J lost 2 bases, V lost 0 bases, and 12 bases had no gene match. CDR1 and CDR2 (germline): SGDLS, YYNGEE. The CDR3 length is 18 residues. The CDR3 DNA reads TGTGCCAGCAGCGTAGACGTAGGGGGGACAGGGTACACCTACGAGCAGTACTTC. This codes for CASSVDVGGTGYTYEQYF.

The V and J genes are TRBV11-1 and TRBJ2-3, with D possibly being TRBD2 (6 bases). This CDR3 spans 15 amino acids. The germline V and J ends were trimmed by 5 bases and 6 bases, with 18 bases remaining between them. The V gene's germline CDR1 is SGHAT and CDR2 FQDESV (reference sequence). This CDR3 is CASSPRDFAHDTQYF. The CDR3, as DNA: TGTGCCAGCAGCCCCCGGGACTTCGCGCACGATACGCAGTATTTT. Using reference TRBV11-1 and TRBJ2-3 for the parts outside the CDR3, the full variable domain is EAEVAQSPRYKITEKSQAVAFWCDPISGHATLYWYRQILGQGPELLVQFQDESVVDDSQLPKDRFSAERLKGVDSTLKIQPAELGDSAMYLCASSPRDFAHDTQYFGPGTRLTVL.

V usage is TRBV5-1 and J usage is TRBJ2-5, with 7 bases fitting TRBD2. The CDR3 consists of 14 residues. Trimming cost V 0 bases and J 5 bases; bases outside gene matches: 4. Germline CDR1 reads SGHRS; CDR2 reads YFSETQ. The CDR3, as DNA: TGCGCCAGCAGCTTGGCCGGGGGAGGGGAGACCCAGTACTTC. Encoded protein: CASSLAGGGETQYF.

A few counts support this clone. The rearrangement joins TRBV3-1 (or the pseudogene TRBV3-2) to TRBJ1-2; D is ambiguous. The ends were cut back, 4 bases at V and 0 bases at J, with 12 bases in the middle. The CDR3 consists of 15 residues. The germline gives CDR1 LGHDT, CDR2 YNNKEL (reference sequence). The CDR3 region is CASSPQATANYGYTF. CDR3 nucleotide sequence: TGTGCCAGCAGCCCGCAGGCGACCGCTAACTATGGCTACACCTTC.

V gene TRBV10-3 combines with J gene TRBJ2-5; 9 positions agree with TRBD2. From germline, CDR1 is ENHRY and CDR2 SYGVKD. CDR3 length: 14 amino acids. The V and J ends lost 8 bases and 2 bases, in that order; junction bases with no gene match: 6. CDR3 DNA sequence: TGTGCCATCCGCAGGGGACTAGCACAAGAGACCCAGTACTTC. Encoded protein: CAIRRGLAQETQYF.

The chain combines TRBV28 with TRBJ2-5; 9 nucleotides line up with TRBD1. V shed 6 bases and J 6 bases; nucleotides not matched to a gene: 14. The CDR3 spans 16 residues. Germline V gives CDR1 MDHEN, CDR2 SYDVKM. The CDR3 loop is CASSPPGTGTAKTQYF. The CDR3 DNA sequence: TGTGCCAGCAGCCCACCCGGGACAGGGACCGCCAAGACCCAGTACTTC. The full variable domain, completed using reference TRBV28 and TRBJ2-5, is DVKVTQSSRYLVKRTGEKVFLECVQDMDHENMFWYRQDPGLGLRLIYFSYDVKMKEKGDIPEGYSVSREKKERFSLILESASTNQTSMYLCASSPPGTGTAKTQYFGPGTRLLVL.

The chain joins TRBV3-1 (or the pseudogene TRBV3-2) to TRBJ1-2; D possibly corresponds to TRBD1 (5 bases). The CDR3 is 13 residues long. Germline V gives CDR1 LGHDT, CDR2 YNNKEL (reference sequence). The V end lost 1 base, the J end lost 7 bases, and 10 bases lay between the germline ends. The CDR3: CASSQAGEGGYTF. As DNA, the CDR3 is TGTGCCAGCAGCCAAGCGGGGGAAGGTGGCTACACCTTC.

The chain has TRBV10-3 and TRBJ2-7; D perhaps matches TRBD1 (5 bases). V shed 3 bases and J shed 2 bases, with 11 bases lying between them. The germline CDR1 and CDR2 sequences are ENHRY and SYGVKD. The CDR3 extends over 14 amino acids. CDR3 sequence: CAISDQRQPYEQYF. CDR3 in DNA: TGTGCCATCAGTGATCAGAGACAGCCCTACGAGCAGTACTTC.

The chain combines TRBV1 with TRBJ1-2; the tabulated D call, TRBD1, remains unverified against the DNA. TRBV1 is a recognized pseudogene. This CDR3 comprises 16 residues. CDR3 in amino acids: CTSSPVPGQTDYGYTF. In DNA, the CDR3 is TGCACCAGCAGCCCGGTCCCGGGACAAACTGACTATGGCTACACCTTC.

The chain is built from TRBV28 and TRBJ2-5, with 11 bases identical to TRBD2. Trimming at V came to 7 bases and at J to 1 base, leaving 5 bases not matched to a gene. Germline V gene lookup returns CDR1 MDHEN and CDR2 SYDVKM. CDR3 size: 15 residues. In nucleotides, the CDR3 is TGTGCCAGCAACCTTAGCGGGGGGGCCCAAGAGACCCAGTACTTC. As protein: CASNLSGGAQETQYF.

The CDR3 loop is CASSPRTAYPYGYTF. The CDR3 DNA sequence: TGTGCCAGCAGCCCGAGGACAGCTTACCCCTATGGCTACACCTTC. The rearrangement links TRBV7-2 to TRBJ1-2; TRBD1 is a possible D gene (6 bases). Trimming left V 5 bases short and J 4 bases short, with 17 bases between. The CDR3 has 15 amino acids. Per germline, CDR1 SGHTA and CDR2 FQGNSA.

The chain links TRBV5-4 to TRBJ2-6; 12 bases map to TRBD1. CDR1 is SGHNT, CDR2 YYREEE, per germline (reference sequence). Trimming removed 9 bases from V and 3 bases from J; junction bases left unmatched: 4. The CDR3 runs to 15 residues. The CDR3 spells CATGTGGYGANVLTF. DNA for the CDR3: TGTGCCACCGGGACAGGGGGCTATGGGGCCAACGTCCTGACTTTC.

This clone has a single count. This sequence joins TRBV3-1 (or the pseudogene TRBV3-2) and TRBJ1-2; 7 nucleotides line up with TRBD1. CDR3 size: 14 residues. Germline CDR1 reads LGHDT; CDR2 reads YNNKEL (reference sequence). V lost 1 base and J lost 5; bases outside the gene matches: 4. Here the CDR3 DNA reads TGTGCCAGCAGCCAAGTGGAGGGGGCGTATGGCTACACCTTC. This translates into CASSQVEGAYGYTF.

The chain carries TRBV7-8 and TRBJ2-1; 10 bases are shared with TRBD2. The germline V gene has CDR1 SGHVS and CDR2 FQNEAQ. The CDR3 runs 16 residues. V trimming: 4 bases; J trimming: 2 bases; junction bases outside the gene matches: 5. The CDR3 DNA sequence: TGTGCCAGCAGCTCCCCTAGCGGGGGAGCCTACAATGAGCAGTTCTTC. Amino acid sequence: CASSSPSGGAYNEQFF.

The V gene is TRBV7-8, the J gene TRBJ1-5, with a possible D match to TRBD1 (6 bases). In germline, CDR1 is SGHVS, CDR2 FQNEAQ. This CDR3 comprises 16 residues. The V gene lost 0 bases and the J gene lost 6 bases, with 15 bases spanning the gap. Here the CDR3 DNA reads TGTGCCAGCAGCTTAGCTGGGCCAGGGGTGGCTCAGCCCCAGCATTTT. Residues: CASSLAGPGVAQPQHF.

The V gene is TRBV5-1, the J gene TRBJ2-7, with D perhaps TRBD1 (5 bases). The CDR3 spans 15 residues. Looked up from germline, CDR1 is SGHRS and CDR2 is YFSETQ. The CDR3 sequence: CVTSLGASSSYEQYF. The CDR3 region has the DNA TGCGTTACCTCACTTGGGGCATCGAGCTCCTACGAGCAGTACTTC.

This rearrangement joins TRBV18 to TRBJ2-5, with 7 bases matching TRBD1. Trimming at V came to 1 base and at J to 5 bases, leaving 7 bases not matched to a gene. Germline-derived CDR1 and CDR2 are KGHSH and LQKENI. The CDR3 sequence is 15 residues long. The CDR3 loop is CASSPRQGHAETQYF. CDR3 bases: TGTGCCAGCTCACCACGACAGGGTCACGCGGAGACCCAGTACTTC.

This chain links TRBV5-1 with TRBJ2-7; D gene ambiguous. V lost 0 bases to trimming and J lost 3 bases, with 10 bases between them. CDR1 is SGHRS and CDR2 is YFSETQ in the germline V gene. The CDR3 covers 14 residues. The CDR3 reads CASSLGVGSYEQYF. In nucleotides, the CDR3 is TGCGCCAGCAGCTTGGGTGTGGGCAGCTACGAGCAGTACTTC.

This chain joins TRBV7-9 and TRBJ2-7; D possibly corresponds to TRBD1 (7 bases). This CDR3 comprises 13 residues. The V gene's germline CDR1 is SEHNR and CDR2 FQNEAQ (reference sequence). V lost 6 bases and J lost 3, with 12 bases in between. DNA for the CDR3: TGTGCCAGCAGGCGGGACAGCCTCTACGAGCAGTACTTC. Its protein is CASRRDSLYEQYF.